This T cell receptor beta chain comes out of a study of control samples from healthy donors and cancer patients. V lost 4 bases and J lost 3; bases outside the gene matches: 16. This CDR3 contains 19 residues. Some clones are missing from TCRdb's copy, which holds only in-frame ones; the method was immunoSEQ multiplex PCR. Of around 90,000 clones listed, over 75% are singletons. This receptor was identified in a middle-aged woman in good health. This rearrangement joins TRBV23-1 to TRBJ1-2; 11 bases are a match to TRBD1. TRBV23-1 is designated an ORF whose function remains uncertain. The sample comprised blood. This CDR3 reads CASSPAVGQGACVYYGYTF. For the CDR3, the DNA is TGCGCCAGCAGTCCGGCCGTAGGACAGGGGGCTTGTGTGTACTATGGCTACACCTTC.